Listed below are T cell receptor beta chains from one sample, sequenced in a study of blood T cell repertoires in COVID-19. Produced via immunoSEQ multiplex PCR; TCRdb's table is partial and in-frame only. Seen here are about 25,000 clones, roughly 91% observed once, and the top ten hold over 4.5%. Source material: peripheral blood. These receptor sequences come from a man in his sixties or seventies with active COVID-19. CDR3s include the opening cysteine and the closing phenylalanine or tryptophan. D genes are given only for firm matches. Rows give clone size only sometimes, using once, few, many, or a class for an expanded clone.

- TRBJ2-2 TRBV7-8 TRBD1 CASSSRRTGFLSGELFF TGTGCCAGCAGCTCCCGGAGGACAGGGTTTTTATCCGGGGAGCTGTTTTTT
- TRBJ1-5 TRBV19 TRBD1 CASSANRGGGGQPQHF TGTGCCAGTAGTGCCAACAGGGGCGGAGGCGGCCAGCCCCAGCATTTT
- TRBJ1-5 TRBV7-8 TRBD1 CASSLGTGWYQPQHF TGTGCCAGCAGCTTAGGGACAGGGTGGTATCAGCCCCAGCATTTT
- TRBJ2-3 TRBV9 - CASSVADRSTDTQYF TGTGCCAGCAGCGTAGCGGACAGAAGCACAGATACGCAGTATTTT
- TRBJ2-2 TRBV27 - CASRSIRGGSHTGELFF TGTGCCAGCAGAAGTATCAGGGGCGGGAGCCACACCGGGGAGCTGTTTTTT
- TRBJ1-5 TRBV19 TRBD1 CASRSGQQNQPQHF TGTGCCAGTAGGTCGGGACAGCAAAATCAGCCCCAGCATTTT
- TRBJ1-2 TRBV4-1 TRBD1 CASSPNRGRRGGYTF TGCGCCAGCAGCCCTAACAGGGGGCGCAGGGGGGGCTACACCTTC
once TRBJ1-2 TRBV6-5 - CASSWGRGPRTYGYTF TGTGCCAGCAGTTGGGGCAGGGGTCCAAGGACCTATGGCTACACCTTC
- TRBJ2-7 TRBV4-2 - CASSQPQQGAHEQYF TGTGCCAGCAGCCAGCCTCAACAGGGAGCCCACGAGCAGTACTTC
- TRBJ1-1 TRBV4-1 - CASSLGQLNTEAFF TGCGCCAGCAGCCTTGGACAGCTGAACACTGAAGCTTTCTTT
- TRBJ2-1 TRBV7-9 - CASSAQGVPYNEQFF TGTGCCAGCAGCGCACAGGGTGTACCCTACAATGAGCAGTTCTTC
- TRBJ1-1 TRBV5-4 TRBD1 CASSLDRGTEAFF TGTGCCAGCAGCTTGGACAGGGGGACTGAAGCTTTCTTT
- TRBJ1-2 TRBV7-9 - CASSLVSGTTTYGYTF TGTGCCAGCAGCTTAGTCTCCGGGACAACCACCTATGGCTACACCTTC
- TRBJ2-2 TRBV28 TRBD1 CASSSAGTGNTGELFF TGTGCCAGCAGTTCCGCCGGGACAGGGAACACCGGGGAGCTGTTTTTT
- TRBJ1-3 TRBV11-2 TRBD1 CASSKDRAGNTIYF TGTGCCAGCAGCAAAGACAGGGCTGGAAACACCATATATTTT
- TRBJ1-3 TRBV3-1/TRBV3-2 - CASSLSQGLSSGNTIYF TGTGCCAGCAGCCTAAGCCAGGGGTTGTCCTCTGGAAACACCATATATTTT
- TRBJ2-3 TRBV10-3 - CAINRGDDTQYF TGTGCCATCAACCGCGGGGACGATACGCAGTATTTT
- TRBJ2-7 TRBV11-2 TRBD1 CASSLYRGDYEQYF TGTGCCAGCAGCCTATACAGGGGGGACTACGAGCAGTACTTC
- TRBJ1-3 TRBV7-6 TRBD1 CASSLASTGVGGNTIYF TGTGCCAGCAGCTTAGCCTCGACAGGGGTTGGTGGAAACACCATATATTTT
- TRBJ2-7 TRBV6-5 TRBD1 CASSYDRDSYEQYF TGTGCCAGCAGTTATGACAGGGACTCCTACGAGCAGTACTTC
few TRBJ1-2 TRBV7-9 - CASSPTLAGANYGYTF TGTGCCAGCAGCCCCACCCTAGCGGGGGCCAACTATGGCTACACCTTC
few TRBJ2-2 TRBV6-5 - CASSYLQGSGELFF TGTGCCAGCAGTTACCTCCAGGGTAGCGGGGAGCTGTTTTTT
- TRBJ2-7 TRBV7-8 TRBD2 CASRLSSGNYEQYF TGTGCCAGCAGACTCTCTAGCGGGAACTACGAGCAGTACTTC
- TRBJ2-2 TRBV19 - CASSTTWTTNTGELFF TGTGCCAGTAGTACTACTTGGACTACAAACACCGGGGAGCTGTTTTTT
- TRBJ2-5 TRBV12-3/TRBV12-4 - CASSPRAGETQYF TGTGCCAGCAGCCCTCGGGCGGGAGAGACCCAGTACTTC
few TRBJ1-6 TRBV5-1 TRBD1 CASSSGQGSGSPLHF TGCGCCAGCAGCTCTGGACAGGGAAGTGGGTCACCCCTCCACTTT
- TRBJ2-7 TRBV4-1 - CASSPLSGRGYHEQYF TGCGCCAGCAGCCCTCTGTCCGGCAGAGGGTACCACGAGCAGTACTTC
- TRBJ2-5 TRBV5-1 - CASSPSQASGWETQYF TGCGCCAGCAGCCCCTCGCAGGCATCGGGGTGGGAGACCCAGTACTTC
- TRBJ2-3 TRBV4-3 TRBD1 CASSQGAGQGRDTQYF TGCGCCAGCAGCCAAGGTGCGGGACAGGGAAGAGATACGCAGTATTTT
- TRBJ2-7 TRBV19 - CASTTGQSESYEQYF TGTGCCAGTACTACCGGACAGTCAGAATCCTACGAGCAGTACTTC
- TRBJ1-5 TRBV7-7 TRBD1 CASSLAGRGYQPQHF TGTGCTAGCAGCTTAGCCGGCAGGGGGTATCAGCCCCAGCATTTT
- TRBJ1-1 TRBV5-5 - CASSSDTHTEAFF TGTGCCAGCAGCTCAGACACACACACTGAAGCTTTCTTT
- TRBJ2-1 TRBV27 - CASSVVAPHNEQFF TGTGCCAGCAGTGTGGTAGCGCCTCACAATGAGCAGTTCTTC
- TRBJ1-4 TRBV28 - CASSGQGWPNEKLFF TGTGCCAGCAGTGGGCAGGGTTGGCCTAATGAAAAACTGTTTTTT
- TRBJ2-1 TRBV11-2 TRBD2 CASSLQRAGNNEQFF TGTGCCAGCAGCTTACAGCGAGCGGGAAACAATGAGCAGTTCTTC
- TRBJ2-3 TRBV4-3 - CASSQGWSGADTQYF TGCGCCAGCAGCCAAGGTTGGTCAGGGGCAGATACGCAGTATTTT
- TRBJ2-3 TRBV9 TRBD1 CASSASTGGAVVTQYF TGTGCCAGCAGCGCGTCGACAGGGGGCGCCGTGGTTACGCAGTATTTT
- TRBJ2-7 TRBV28 TRBD1 CASSRQGTNYEQYF TGTGCCAGCAGTCGACAGGGTACTAACTACGAGCAGTACTTC
- TRBJ1-4 TRBV7-3 TRBD1 CASSSGQGGKLFF TGTGCCAGCAGCTCCGGACAGGGAGGAAAACTGTTTTTT
- TRBJ2-7 TRBV18 TRBD1 CASSPDRVSYEQYF TGTGCCAGCTCCCCCGACAGGGTCTCCTACGAGCAGTACTTC
- TRBJ2-5 TRBV24-1 TRBD1 CATSKNRGETQYF TGTGCCACAAGTAAAAACAGGGGTGAGACCCAGTACTTC
- TRBJ2-1 TRBV29-1 TRBD2 CSVEVGTGGHHEQFF TGCAGCGTTGAAGTTGGCACGGGGGGGCACCATGAGCAGTTCTTC
- TRBJ2-2 TRBV7-8 TRBD2 CASSLEAGQHTGELFF TGTGCCAGCAGCTTAGAAGCGGGGCAGCACACCGGGGAGCTGTTTTTT
- TRBJ2-2 TRBV19 TRBD2 CASTGGPGELFF TGTGCCAGTACGGGGGGTCCCGGGGAGCTGTTTTTT
- TRBJ1-4 TRBV7-2 TRBD1 CASSPRQGAREKLFF TGTGCCAGCAGCCCCCGACAGGGGGCACGTGAAAAACTGTTTTTT
- TRBJ2-1 TRBV4-3 TRBD2 CASSQEPALAGGYNEQFF TGCGCCAGCAGCCAAGAACCGGCCTTAGCGGGGGGCTACAATGAGCAGTTCTTC
- TRBJ2-2 TRBV5-4 - CASSLGRVTTGELFF TGTGCCAGCAGCTTGGGGCGGGTTACCACCGGGGAGCTGTTTTTT
- TRBJ2-4 TRBV5-6 - CASSSGLAKNIQYF TGTGCCAGCAGCTCGGGACTAGCCAAAAACATTCAGTACTTC
once TRBJ2-6 TRBV4-1 - CASGATGANVLTF TGCGCCAGCGGGGCGACGGGGGCCAACGTCCTGACTTTC
once TRBJ2-3 TRBV5-5 TRBD2 CASSSDSGGADTQYF TGTGCCAGCAGCAGCGATAGCGGGGGGGCAGATACGCAGTATTTT
- TRBJ1-6 TRBV30 - CAWMDFGSLHF TGTGCCTGGATGGACTTCGGGTCCCTCCACTTT
- TRBJ1-5 TRBV9 - CASSSGTRGNQPQHF TGTGCCAGCAGCTCCGGAACTCGGGGCAATCAGCCCCAGCATTTT
- TRBJ1-1 TRBV3-1/TRBV3-2 - CASSPRIGGTEAFF TGTGCCAGCAGCCCGCGAATCGGCGGCACTGAAGCTTTCTTT
- TRBJ2-3 TRBV19 TRBD2 CASSPTGASGGTSTDTQYF TGTGCCAGTAGTCCCACCGGAGCTAGCGGGGGCACTAGCACAGATACGCAGTATTTT
- TRBJ1-5 TRBV3-1/TRBV3-2 TRBD1 CASSQGVGTGTSNDQPQHF TGTGCCAGCAGCCAAGGCGTAGGGACAGGAACAAGTAACGATCAGCCCCAGCATTTT
- TRBJ2-7 TRBV5-1 - CASSSTPRGNEQYF TGCGCCAGCAGCTCGACTCCTCGAGGGAACGAGCAGTACTTC
- TRBJ1-3 TRBV6-5 TRBD1 CASRGQVGNTIYF TGTGCCAGCAGGGGACAGGTTGGAAACACCATATATTTT
- TRBJ1-1 TRBV21-1 - CASNNQGVVNTEAFF TGTGCCAGTAACAATCAAGGAGTGGTGAACACTGAAGCTTTCTTT
- TRBJ1-1 TRBV6-1 TRBD1 CASSEGDRGDSFF TGTGCCAGCAGTGAGGGAGACAGGGGGGATTCTTTCTTT
- TRBJ2-1 TRBV15 - CAGAYNEQFF TGTGCCGGGGCTTACAATGAGCAGTTCTTC